These 4 T cell receptor beta chains came from one sample sequenced in a study of blood T cell repertoires in COVID-19. TCRdb's table, derived via immunoSEQ multiplex PCR, lists solely in-frame clones and lacks some. The table lists fewer than 150,000 clones, 70% to 85% of them singletons, with over 5% in the top ten. Material: peripheral blood. These receptors came from a human donor in a cohort sampled during active COVID-19.

CDR3 loop: CASSPGLAGVRADTQYF. The DNA for the CDR3 is TGTGCCAGCAGCCCGGGACTAGCGGGGGTCCGGGCAGATACGCAGTATTTT. The chain has TRBV9 and TRBJ2-3; TRBD2 agrees at 14 bases. The CDR3 extends over 17 amino acids. V dropped 4 bases and J dropped 4; count of bases not matched to a gene: 8. Germline V gene lookup returns CDR1 SGDLS and CDR2 YYNGEE.

This clone was observed once. The chain links TRBV5-5 to TRBJ1-2, with D perhaps TRBD1 (5 bases). Germline lookup yields CDR1 SGHKS and CDR2 YYEKEE (reference sequence). Trimming shortened V by 0 bases and J by 4 bases, and 13 bases separated the two germline ends. This CDR3 is built from 15 residues. The CDR3 region has the DNA TGTGCCAGCAGCTTGGGCGTCGGGACTGTCTATGGCTACACCTTC. Its protein product is CASSLGVGTVYGYTF. Full variable domain (rest looked up from reference TRBV5-5 and TRBJ1-2): DAGVTQSPTHLIKTRGQQVTLRCSPISGHKSVSWYQQVLGQGPQFIFQYYEKEERGRGNFPDRFSARQFPNYSSELNVNALLLGDSALYLCASSLGVGTVYGYTFGSGTRLTVV.

The chain is built from TRBV29-1 and TRBJ1-2; 7 nucleotides agree with TRBD1. The CDR3 extends over 15 amino acids. Germline V gene data show CDR1 as SQVTM and CDR2 as ANQGSEA. V trimming: 5 bases; J trimming: 2 bases; junction bases outside the gene matches: 11. CDR3 coding DNA: TGCAGCGTTAAGCCAGCAGGGGGAGGAAACTATGGCTACACCTTC. Its protein product is CSVKPAGGGNYGYTF.

The chain has TRBV9 and TRBJ1-5; D not certain. The CDR3 totals 13 residues. Germline V gene data show CDR1 as SGDLS and CDR2 as YYNGEE. Trimming cost V 4 bases and J 3 bases, with 8 bases left between them. CDR3 nucleotide sequence: TGTGCCAGCAGCTTTAGTGACAATCAGCCCCAGCATTTT. Its protein product is CASSFSDNQPQHF.